The 28 T cell receptor beta chains given below trace back to one sample, sequenced in a study of Ad26.COV2.S vaccination and SARS-CoV-2 variants. Regarding treatment: some 19 received Ad26.COV2.S at low or high dose, single or two shots; about five received placebo; per-sample allocation not given. The samples date from day 63 after the first vaccine or placebo injection. Profiled with immunoSEQ multiplex PCR; TCRdb holds only in-frame clones, not every one. Altogether about 680,000 clones are present, around 89% being singletons, with the ten largest covering approximately 1.5%. The sample here was peripheral blood, taken in a trial of Ad26.COV2.S vaccine versus placebo. These receptors were collected from a person between 18 and 60 years old who received the Ad26.COV2.S COVID-19 vaccine or a placebo.

The chain links TRBV5-6 to TRBJ2-1; 9 bases align to TRBD1. The CDR3 contains 16 residues. V was pared by 4 bases and J by 4 bases, with 9 bases of the junction left unmatched. The germline V gene encodes CDR1 SGHDT and CDR2 YYEEEE. The CDR3, as DNA: TGTGCCAGCAGCCCCGAAGGACAGGGGAATTACAATGAGCAGTTCTTC. Residues: CASSPEGQGNYNEQFF. Full variable domain (remainder filled in from reference TRBV5-6 and TRBJ2-1): DAGVTQSPTHLIKTRGQQVTLRCSPKSGHDTVSWYQQALGQGPQFIFQYYEEEERQRGNFPDRFSGHQFPNYSSELNVNALLLGDSALYLCASSPEGQGNYNEQFFGPGTRLTVL.

This clone was observed a single time. The chain couples TRBV5-1 to TRBJ2-1, with 10 bases lining up with TRBD1. Trimming cost V 3 bases and J 9 bases; bases outside gene matches: 9. This CDR3 comprises 15 residues. In germline, CDR1 is SGHRS, CDR2 YFSETQ. In DNA, the CDR3 is TGCGCCAGCAGCTCCGGGACAGGGGTTGGGGGTGAGCAGTTCTTC. Translation gives CASSSGTGVGGEQFF.

The chain uses TRBV4-2 and TRBJ1-2; 7 bases agree with TRBD1. The V segment lost 0 bases and the J segment 0 bases; nucleotides outside the gene matches: 13. The CDR3 has 19 amino acids. Germline V gene data show CDR1 as LGHNA and CDR2 as YNFKEQ. The CDR3: CASSQDATGWHSANYGYTF. CDR3 sequence (DNA): TGTGCCAGCAGCCAAGATGCGACAGGGTGGCACTCTGCTAACTATGGCTACACCTTC.

The chain has TRBV5-6 and TRBJ1-2; D remains ambiguous. The germline gives CDR1 SGHDT, CDR2 YYEEEE. CDR3 length: 15 residues. V lost 3 bases, J lost 2 bases, and 14 bases lay in between. The DNA of the CDR3 is TGTGCCAGCAGCTCGGGCCTAACGGTAAACTATGGCTACACCTTC. This codes for CASSSGLTVNYGYTF.

This chain joins TRBV19 and TRBJ1-4; 7 nucleotides align to TRBD1. The V gene end was trimmed by 5 bases and the J gene end by 5 bases; junction bases not matched to a gene: 8. Germline lookup yields CDR1 LNHDA and CDR2 SQIVND (reference sequence). This CDR3 spans 15 amino acids. The CDR3 is CASSLSQGENEKLFF. The CDR3 DNA reads TGTGCCAGTAGTCTCTCTCAGGGGGAAAATGAAAAACTGTTTTTT.

This clone showed up just once. The chain joins TRBV6-6 to TRBJ1-5, with TRBD1 matching 7 bases. After removal of 7 bases from V and 5 bases from J, the junction contained 8 bases not matched to a gene. This CDR3 is built from 14 residues. Germline CDR1 and CDR2: MNHNY and SVGAGI (reference sequence). The CDR3 DNA is TGTGCCAGCACTTTAGACAGGGACTATCAGCCCCAGCATTTT. Amino acid sequence: CASTLDRDYQPQHF.

The chain couples TRBV9 to TRBJ2-1; 11 bases are shared with TRBD1. The CDR3 extends over 15 amino acids. Germline CDR1 is SGDLS and CDR2 is YYNGEE. Unmatched junction bases numbered 2, after V lost 0 bases and J lost 6 bases. The CDR3 loop reads CASSVDGTGGNEQFF. As DNA, the CDR3 is TGTGCCAGCAGCGTAGATGGGACAGGGGGCAATGAGCAGTTCTTC.

This clone was seen only a few times. CDR3 region: CASSPGRGSLYEQYF. The CDR3 DNA reads as TGTGCCAGCAGCCCTGGCCGGGGCAGCCTCTACGAGCAGTACTTC. This chain links TRBV7-3 with TRBJ2-7; D could derive from TRBD1 or TRBD2 (5 bases each). V was clipped by 5 bases and J by 3 bases, with 17 bases between them. CDR1 SGHTA and CDR2 FQGTGA come from the germline V gene. The CDR3 is made up of 15 amino acids.

This sequence joins TRBV30 and TRBJ1-5, with TRBD1 as a possible D gene (5 bases). The germline V gene has CDR1 GTSNPN and CDR2 SVGIG (reference sequence). CDR3 length: 15 amino acids. The V end was cut by 1 base, the J end by 0 bases, with 10 bases between. CDR3 nucleotide sequence: TGTGCCTGGAGTGCGGGACCGTATAGCAATCAGCCCCAGCATTTT. Translation gives CAWSAGPYSNQPQHF.

The chain employs TRBV14 and TRBJ2-3; D possibly corresponds to TRBD2 (5 bases). CDR1 SGHDN and CDR2 FVKESK come from the germline V gene. Trimming took off 4 bases at V and 0 bases at J, with 11 bases between the two ends. The CDR3 sequence is 15 residues long. The CDR3 sequence: CASSPSGTSTDTQYF. The CDR3 DNA reads TGTGCCAGCAGCCCGAGCGGAACTAGCACAGATACGCAGTATTTT.

Note on this clone: The same CDR3 is also encoded by other DNA sequences in this sample. The rearrangement joins TRBV7-6 to TRBJ2-5, with 11 positions matching TRBD2. The germline V gene has CDR1 SGHVS and CDR2 FNYEAQ. The CDR3 spans 15 residues. With V trimmed by 3 bases and J by 5 bases, 5 bases remained unmatched. This CDR3 is CASSFSGGAGETQYF. CDR3 sequence (DNA): TGTGCCAGCAGCTTTAGCGGGGGGGCCGGGGAGACCCAGTACTTC.

V gene TRBV5-1 combines with J gene TRBJ1-1, with D possibly TRBD1 on 5 matching bases. V shed 1 base and J shed 0 bases, with 10 bases lying between them. CDR1 is SGHRS, CDR2 YFSETQ, per germline. The CDR3 has 15 residues. This CDR3 is CASSLPGTLNTEAFF. CDR3 nucleotide sequence: TGCGCCAGCAGCTTGCCCGGGACGCTGAACACTGAAGCTTTCTTT.

The chain combines TRBV2 with TRBJ1-2; D not certain. Germline V lookup: CDR1 SNHLY, CDR2 FYNNEI. V gave up 4 bases and J gave up 4 bases, with 7 bases separating them. The CDR3 is 12 amino acids. For the CDR3, the DNA is TGTGCCAGCAGTGGGACGGGCTATGGCTACACCTTC. Protein product: CASSGTGYGYTF.

The gene calls are TRBV10-3 and TRBJ2-7; D possibly corresponds to TRBD2 (5 bases). The CDR3 is 14 residues long. V lost 8 bases and J lost 0, with 14 bases in between. Germline V lookup: CDR1 ENHRY, CDR2 SYGVKD. CDR3 bases: TGTGCCATCCAATCCGGGGAACTCTCCTACGAGCAGTACTTC. It codes for CAIQSGELSYEQYF.

DNA for the CDR3: TGTGCCAGCAGCTTAGAGACAGATACGCAGTATTTT. It codes for CASSLETDTQYF. The chain has TRBV5-5 and TRBJ2-3; D call uncertain. Trimming removed 2 bases from V and 3 bases from J, with 4 bases in between. Germline V gene sequence: CDR1 SGHKS, CDR2 YYEKEE (reference sequence). The CDR3 contains 12 residues. Together with reference TRBV5-5 and TRBJ2-3, the CDR3 gives the full variable domain: DAGVTQSPTHLIKTRGQQVTLRCSPISGHKSVSWYQQVLGQGPQFIFQYYEKEERGRGNFPDRFSARQFPNYSSELNVNALLLGDSALYLCASSLETDTQYFGPGTRLTVL.

The V call is TRBV19, the J call TRBJ2-1, with TRBD2 matching 8 bases. In germline, CDR1 is LNHDA, CDR2 SQIVND (reference sequence). The CDR3 is 13 residues long. V was clipped by 5 bases and J by 9 bases; unmatched bases: 6. The CDR3: CASSLGLEVEQFF. The CDR3 region has the DNA TGTGCCAGTAGTCTGGGACTAGAGGTTGAGCAGTTCTTC.

J is TRBJ1-6 and V is TRBV3-1 (or the pseudogene TRBV3-2), with 8 bases matching TRBD1. Looked up from germline, CDR1 is LGHDT and CDR2 is YNNKEL (reference sequence). V dropped 3 bases and J dropped 10; count of bases not matched to a gene: 17. The CDR3 length is 18 residues. In DNA form, the CDR3 reads TGTGCCAGCAGCCAGAAAGACAGGGGCTCCAATTTGGGGTCACCCCTCCACTTT. The encoded protein is CASSQKDRGSNLGSPLHF.

This clone was seen just once. The rearrangement joins TRBV5-4 to TRBJ2-5; unclear D gene. The CDR3 is 16 amino acids. Germline V gene sequence: CDR1 SGHNT, CDR2 YYREEE (reference sequence). V was shortened by 4 bases and J by 3 bases, with 19 bases between the two germline ends. CDR3 in DNA: TGTGCCAGCAGCGCCGACTCGTTTTACCAGAAAGAGACCCAGTACTTC. It codes for CASSADSFYQKETQYF.

The rearrangement links TRBV6-5 to TRBJ1-2; D ambiguous. Per the germline V gene, CDR1 is MNHEY and CDR2 is SVGAGI. The CDR3 is 13 residues long. Trimming took 5 bases from V and 4 from J, leaving 11 bases between them. In DNA, the CDR3 is TGTGCCAGCAGTCCCCAATGGGCCTATGGCTACACCTTC. This sequence encodes CASSPQWAYGYTF.

The chain uses TRBV10-3 and TRBJ1-4, with D tentatively TRBD1 (5 bases). The germline V gene encodes CDR1 ENHRY and CDR2 SYGVKD. The CDR3 contains 14 residues. Trimming took off 3 bases at V and 6 bases at J, with 11 bases between the two ends. The CDR3 DNA sequence: TGTGCCATCAGTGACGGGACGAGAGATGAAAAACTGTTTTTT. Protein: CAISDGTRDEKLFF.

The rearrangement uses TRBV3-1 (or the pseudogene TRBV3-2) and TRBJ1-1; no firm D call. Germline CDR1 is LGHDT and CDR2 is YNNKEL (reference sequence). The germline V and J ends were trimmed by 6 bases and 4 bases, with 9 bases remaining between them. CDR3 length: 12 amino acids. The CDR3 region is CASSLPFTEAFF. The CDR3 DNA follows: TGTGCCAGCAGTCTACCGTTCACTGAAGCTTTCTTT.

The V and J genes are TRBV6-2 or TRBV6-3 and TRBJ2-1; D call uncertain. CDR1 and CDR2 (germline): MNHEY, SVGEGT. Trimming took off 6 bases at V and 0 bases at J, with 12 bases between the two ends. The CDR3 extends over 15 amino acids. CDR3 coding DNA: TGTGCCAGCAGCCTGGAAGCGCCCTCCTACAATGAGCAGTTCTTC. This sequence encodes CASSLEAPSYNEQFF.

Points on this clone: Other DNA sequences in this specimen translate into the identical CDR3. The chain couples TRBV6-5 to TRBJ2-3; the D gene is possibly TRBD2 (6 bases). Germline V CDR1 and CDR2: MNHEY, SVGAGI. Trimming left V 3 bases short and J 0 bases short, with 10 bases between. The CDR3 is 15 amino acids. Written as DNA, the CDR3 is TGTGCCAGCAGTTATTCTGGGACTAGCACAGATACGCAGTATTTT. Protein product: CASSYSGTSTDTQYF.

The chain employs TRBV11-3 and TRBJ2-1; D is unclear. This CDR3 is 15 amino acids long. Trimming cost V 4 bases and J 8 bases, with 18 bases left between them. From germline, CDR1 is SGHNT and CDR2 YENEEA. In DNA form, the CDR3 reads TGTGCCAGCAGCTCAGGACGGCCTGGGGTCCATGAGCAGTTCTTC. Its protein product is CASSSGRPGVHEQFF.

This clone has a single count. The chain is built from TRBV7-6 and TRBJ1-1; 8 bases fit TRBD1. The CDR3 length is 19 residues. Germline V lookup: CDR1 SGHVS, CDR2 FNYEAQ. The J segment lost 0 bases and the V segment lost 1 base, leaving 13 bases of the junction unmatched. DNA of the CDR3: TGTGCCAGCAGCTTAGACCTTCCAGGGGGCAGAACTCTGAACACTGAAGCTTTCTTT. Translated, it gives CASSLDLPGGRTLNTEAFF.

This CDR3 reads CAIRGDRDSSPLHF. The CDR3 bases are TGTGCCATCAGGGGGGACAGGGACAGTTCACCCCTCCACTTT. The chain couples TRBV10-3 to TRBJ1-6; TRBD1 matches 9 bases. Germline-derived CDR1 and CDR2 are ENHRY and SYGVKD. After removal of 6 bases from V and 9 bases from J, the junction contained 6 bases not matched to a gene. The CDR3 contains 14 residues.

This clone came up a few times. This specimen includes other DNA sequences encoding the same CDR3. The chain is built from TRBV27 and TRBJ1-3; D unresolved. This CDR3 has 14 amino acids. The germline V gene encodes CDR1 MNHEY and CDR2 SMNVEV (reference sequence). V dropped 0 bases and J dropped 2 bases, with 5 bases sitting between them. CDR3: CASSLSGTGNTIYF. The CDR3, as DNA: TGTGCCAGCAGTTTATCCGGTACTGGAAACACCATATATTTT.

Notes on this clone: One end of the junction is discordant with germline, which a read error may explain. The V and J genes are TRBV27 and TRBJ2-4, with unresolved D. Germline loops: CDR1 MNHEY, CDR2 SMNVEV (reference sequence). CDR3 length equals 13 residues. Written as DNA, the CDR3 is TGTGCCAGCAGTATAACCTACAAAAACATCCAGTACTTC. This gives the protein CASSITYKNIQYF.